The clone carrying this T cell receptor (beta chain) was counted a few times. Its antigen is currently unknown. The data originate from a study of cytomegalovirus exposure and HLA in healthy donors. The study, taken as a whole, reports: CMV serostatus was the sole immune exposure data available. An analysis that was carried out later associated 15,000 to 20,000 TCR beta sequences with HLA alleles at 0.05 false discovery rate. In an earlier analysis, in approximately 570 donors, most V segments appeared productive either ~90% or ~30% of the time. In a later analysis, common viral pathogens appeared linked to several of the most significant clusters.

The PCR used 60 Vbeta and 13 Jbeta primers. Generated by immunoSEQ multiplex PCR, the TCRdb table keeps only in-frame clones and is missing some. The table has about 170,000 clones, around 86% seen once; the top ten hold less than 2.5%. Sequencing was performed on PBMCs. The TCR sequence derives from a male donor in good health and CMV-seronegative.

CDR3 sequence (DNA): TGCGCCAGCAGCTTGGCCCCAGGGCGTGAAGCTTTCTTT. It is translated as CASSLAPGREAFF. V is TRBV5-1 and J is TRBJ1-1; weak D call: TRBD1 (5 bases). There are 13 residues in the CDR3. The V gene lost 0 bases and the J gene lost 7 bases, with 10 bases spanning the gap. The germline gives CDR1 SGHRS, CDR2 YFSETQ.